This record looks at one T cell receptor beta chain sequence and its context. These data originate in a study of blood T cells in healthy people across ages. Alongside a J-beta primer mix, a sample-barcoded 5' primer served in a second PCR lasting about 6 to 11 cycles. Each of the cDNA molecules was tagged by a template-switch adaptor with 12 random nucleotides. TCRdb recomputed calls from the 5' RACE reads with MiXCR, one row per CDR3 protein. The sample has about 1.7 million distinct CDR3 sequences, 28% seen once. The CDR3 is made up of 13 amino acids. Trimming left V 10 bases short and J 3 bases short, with 16 bases between. The germline gives CDR1 ENHRY, CDR2 SYGVKD.

Sequencing was done on a sample of blood. The receptor's source is a woman aged 25-40 years in good health. The rearrangement links TRBV10-3 to TRBJ2-7; D might be TRBD1 or TRBD2, each matching 5 bases. This CDR3 reads CATAGTGNYEQYF. The CDR3 bases are TGTGCCACGGCCGGGACGGGAAACTACGAGCAGTACTTC.